Each of the 6 T cell receptor beta chains below was sequenced from the same sample in a study of quantifying T cell responses using KT2 cells (dated by TCRdb to between 2016 and 2019). With regard to the full study: RNA was DNase-treated and reverse transcribed with TCR alpha and beta constant-region primers, mostly using SuperScript III.

The library was prepared using UMI-ligation and nested PCR. TCRdb names Illumina MiSeq as the instrument used. A single-stranded oligonucleotide carrying the Illumina SP2 sequence and a UMI was ligated to the cDNA 3' end using T4 RNA ligase 1. PCR1 used around 4 cycles (98 degrees C 15 s, 69 degrees C 30 s, 72 degrees C 40 s), and the beta primer was an equimolar mix of RC1.1 and RC1.2 that covered TRBC1 and TRBC2. TCRdb passed the public sequencing reads through fastp at Q25 and MiXCR, retaining productive beta sequences. Each entry merges the rows of one CDR3 protein and shows their most common DNA and genes. This sample gives approximately 46,000 distinct CDR3 sequences in total; around 10% of them show up just once. Under 11% of the sample rests with the top ten. Sequenced sample: PBMCs spiked with cells of the T cell clone KT2. All receptors come from a human donor.

This clonotype was found many times. The chain carries TRBV6-2 or TRBV6-3 and TRBJ2-7; no clear D. From germline, CDR1 is MNHEY and CDR2 SVGEGT. The CDR3 runs 13 residues. V gave up 0 bases and J gave up 4 bases, with 7 bases separating them. As DNA, the CDR3 is TGTGCCAGCAGTTACTCGATCCGTTACGAGCAGTACTTC. Translation: CASSYSIRYEQYF.

The chain joins TRBV6-1 to TRBJ1-2, with no clear D. Trimming stripped 3 bases from V and 0 bases from J, with 17 bases between. The CDR3 runs 17 residues. In germline, CDR1 is MNHNS, CDR2 SASEGT. CDR3 DNA sequence: TGTGCCAGCAGTGATCTATATACAGATTTTTCTAACTATGGCTACACCTTC. Translation gives CASSDLYTDFSNYGYTF.

This chain links TRBV12-3 or TRBV12-4 with TRBJ2-1; 9 positions agree with TRBD2. The CDR3 is made up of 16 amino acids. V shed 10 bases, J shed 1 base, and the junction held 11 bases outside the gene matches. CDR3 region: CATSGGWSASYNEQFF. CDR3 in DNA: TGTGCCACGAGCGGGGGGTGGTCGGCTTCCTACAATGAGCAGTTCTTC.

This clonotype was counted many times. The chain has TRBV19 and TRBJ1-2, with a possible D match to TRBD1 (5 bases). The CDR3 extends over 17 amino acids. The V gene lost 5 bases and the J gene lost 5 bases, with 24 bases spanning the gap. Germline V gives CDR1 LNHDA, CDR2 SQIVND (reference sequence). The CDR3, as DNA: TGTGCCAGTAGTCCCACCCCGACAGATACGATACAATATGGCTACACCTTC. Its translation is CASSPTPTDTIQYGYTF.

This clonotype turned up a few times. The chain recombines TRBV10-1 with TRBJ2-5; 10 positions match TRBD1. Germline trimming cut 8 bases from V and 4 bases from J; bases unmatched to any gene: 4. CDR1 is WNHNN, CDR2 SYGVQD, per germline (reference sequence). The CDR3 runs 13 residues. CDR3 loop: CASARDRGETQYF. CDR3 bases: TGCGCCAGCGCGAGGGACAGGGGAGAGACCCAGTACTTC.

J is TRBJ1-1 and V is TRBV12-3 or TRBV12-4; tentative D call: TRBD1 (5 bases). This CDR3 spans 14 amino acids. Deletions cut 2 bases from V and 6 bases from J, with 13 bases between. In DNA, the CDR3 is TGTGCCAGCAGTTTATCGCGGGGGGTCTCTGAAGCTTTCTTT. It encodes CASSLSRGVSEAFF.